This is a list of T cell receptor beta chains from one sample in a study of cytomegalovirus exposure and HLA in healthy donors. Libraries were prepared by immunoSEQ multiplex PCR; TCRdb keeps only in-frame clonotypes and omits some of them. The sample shows around 120,000 clones, about three quarters of them seen only once. The source material was PBMCs. These receptors all come from a man aged 60 to 75 in good health and CMV-seropositive. Each CDR3 is given with its conserved first and last residue. D genes are given only for firm matches. Part of the rows lack a size; the others show once, few, many or a class for expanded clones.

TRBV6-5,.,few,TRBJ1-1,CASSYDRNTEAFF,TGTGCCAGCAGTTACGACAGGAACACTGAAGCTTTCTTT
TRBV7-9,TRBD1,.,TRBJ1-2,CASSPDRGRDYGYTF,TGTGCCAGCAGCCCTGACAGGGGGCGCGACTATGGCTACACCTTC
TRBV6-1,.,.,TRBJ1-2,CASSEGSQLGGYTF,TGTGCCAGCAGTGAAGGCAGCCAACTGGGCGGCTACACCTTC
TRBV7-2,TRBD2,.,TRBJ2-2,CASSLGGGRYTGELFF,TGTGCCAGCAGCTTAGGGGGCGGGAGGTACACCGGGGAGCTGTTTTTT
TRBV12-5,TRBD1,.,TRBJ2-7,CASGSTKDRGRSSYEQYF,TGTGCTAGTGGTTCGACCAAGGACAGGGGTAGGAGCTCCTACGAGCAGTACTTC
TRBV5-6,.,.,TRBJ2-6,CASSFTGSGANVLTF,TGTGCCAGCAGCTTTACGGGGTCTGGGGCCAACGTCCTGACTTTC
TRBV29-1,TRBD1,.,TRBJ2-6,CSVVTGGSGANVLTF,TGCAGCGTTGTCACAGGGGGCTCTGGGGCCAACGTCCTGACTTTC
TRBV30,.,.,TRBJ1-1,CAWSVGSGVEAFF,TGTGCCTGGAGTGTAGGAAGCGGCGTTGAAGCTTTCTTT
TRBV2,.,.,TRBJ1-1,CASSRQGKNTEAFF,TGTGCCAGCAGTAGGCAGGGGAAGAACACTGAAGCTTTCTTT
TRBV5-1,.,.,TRBJ2-7,CASRKTGDYEQYF,TGCGCCAGCAGAAAGACAGGAGACTACGAGCAGTACTTC
TRBV5-1,TRBD2,.,TRBJ2-1,CASSSTSGGYNEQFF,TGCGCCAGCAGCTCCACTAGCGGGGGTTACAATGAGCAGTTCTTC
TRBV7-3,TRBD2,.,TRBJ2-2,CASSLAGGPTGELFF,TGTGCCAGCAGCCTAGCGGGGGGGCCCACCGGGGAGCTGTTTTTT
TRBV2,TRBD1,.,TRBJ1-5,CASSERQGSYQPQHF,TGTGCCAGCAGTGAAAGACAGGGAAGTTATCAGCCCCAGCATTTT
TRBV5-1,TRBD1,.,TRBJ1-5,CASSPGQGDQPQHF,TGCGCCAGCAGCCCGGGACAGGGCGATCAGCCCCAGCATTTT
TRBV11-2,.,few,TRBJ1-2,CASSHRQDGYTF,TGTGCCAGCAGCCATCGACAAGACGGCTACACCTTC
TRBV6-5,TRBD1,.,TRBJ1-1,CATMTGMNTEAFF,TGTGCCACCATGACAGGGATGAACACTGAAGCTTTCTTT
TRBV28,.,.,TRBJ2-5,CASSTPSRMETQYF,TGTGCCAGCAGTACCCCCTCTAGAATGGAGACCCAGTACTTC
TRBV7-3,TRBD2,.,TRBJ2-1,CASSSGTSGYNEQFF,TGTGCCAGCAGTTCCGGGACTAGCGGGTACAATGAGCAGTTCTTC
TRBV28,TRBD1,.,TRBJ1-1,CASSPDRDGSTEAFF,TGTGCCAGCAGTCCAGACAGGGACGGGAGCACTGAAGCTTTCTTT
TRBV10-3,TRBD1,.,TRBJ2-1,CAISETTSGQGYNEQFF,TGTGCCATCAGTGAGACGACTTCGGGACAGGGCTACAATGAGCAGTTCTTC
TRBV7-3,TRBD1,.,TRBJ2-2,CASRDDRVGGELFF,TGTGCCAGCAGGGATGACAGGGTTGGCGGGGAGCTGTTTTTT
TRBV5-1,TRBD1,.,TRBJ2-1,CASSPDRSSYNEQFF,TGCGCCAGCAGTCCGGACAGGAGCTCCTACAATGAGCAGTTCTTC
TRBV19,TRBD2,.,TRBJ2-7,CASSMSGTSLYEQYF,TGTGCCAGTAGTATGTCCGGGACTAGCCTGTACGAGCAGTACTTC
TRBV2,.,few,TRBJ2-5,CASRDILALYQETQYF,TGTGCCAGCAGAGATATACTAGCTTTGTACCAAGAGACCCAGTACTTC
TRBV9,.,.,TRBJ1-3,CASSVAPGYGNTIYF,TGTGCCAGCAGCGTAGCCCCGGGGTACGGAAACACCATATATTTT
TRBV20-1,.,.,TRBJ2-7,CSASRAHEQYF,TGCAGTGCTAGCAGGGCCCACGAGCAGTACTTC
TRBV28,TRBD1,few,TRBJ2-3,CASSPRTGKTDTQYF,TGTGCCAGCAGTCCCCGGACAGGGAAAACAGATACGCAGTATTTT
TRBV2,.,.,TRBJ2-7,CASIPQGPYEQYF,TGTGCCAGCATCCCACAGGGCCCCTACGAGCAGTACTTC
TRBV5-1,.,.,TRBJ1-5,CASSLTVDQPQHF,TGCGCCAGCAGCTTGACAGTCGATCAGCCCCAGCATTTT
TRBV27,TRBD2,.,TRBJ2-1,CASSSQRLAGVNEQFF,TGTGCCAGCAGTTCCCAGAGGTTAGCGGGAGTTAATGAGCAGTTCTTC
TRBV7-2,TRBD1,.,TRBJ2-1,CASSFRRTGGNEQFF,TGTGCCAGCAGCTTTCGTCGGACAGGGGGCAATGAGCAGTTCTTC
TRBV6-4,TRBD2,.,TRBJ2-3,CASSDSASGDTDTQYF,TGTGCCAGCAGTGACTCGGCTAGCGGGGACACAGATACGCAGTATTTT
TRBV29-1,TRBD1,.,TRBJ1-1,CSAETGTALNTEAFF,TGCAGCGCAGAAACCGGGACAGCACTGAACACTGAAGCTTTCTTT
TRBV9,.,.,TRBJ2-3,CASSVAERATTDTQYF,TGTGCCAGCAGCGTAGCAGAGCGGGCAACCACAGATACGCAGTATTTT
TRBV7-9,TRBD1,few,TRBJ1-2,CSSSLAGTGGLYGYTF,TGTTCCAGCAGCTTAGCGGGGACAGGGGGCTTGTATGGCTACACCTTC
TRBV10-2,TRBD2,.,TRBJ2-5,CASSETSGFKQTQYF,TGCGCCAGCAGTGAGACTAGCGGGTTTAAGCAGACCCAGTACTTC
TRBV19,.,.,TRBJ2-7,CATPGGAISYEQYF,TGTGCCACACCTGGCGGGGCAATATCCTACGAGCAGTACTTC
TRBV9,.,.,TRBJ1-1,CASSPGQNTEAFF,TGTGCCAGCAGCCCCGGACAGAACACTGAAGCTTTCTTT
TRBV7-9,TRBD1,.,TRBJ2-3,CASSYRQGHTQYF,TGTGCCAGCAGCTACCGACAGGGTCATACGCAGTATTTT
TRBV6-1,TRBD1,.,TRBJ1-2,CASHRGRNYGYTF,TGTGCCAGCCACAGGGGCAGGAACTATGGCTACACCTTC
TRBV16,TRBD1,.,TRBJ1-5,CASSTLQGTGNNQPQHF,TGTGCCAGCAGCACCCTCCAGGGGACAGGGAACAATCAGCCCCAGCATTTT
TRBV2,TRBD1,.,TRBJ2-1,CASKNQDRDANEQFF,TGTGCCAGCAAAAATCAGGACAGGGATGCCAATGAGCAGTTCTTC
TRBV28,.,.,TRBJ1-1,CASIGAVTLYTEAFF,TGTGCCAGCATAGGGGCGGTGACCCTTTACACTGAAGCTTTCTTT
TRBV7-3,TRBD1,few,TRBJ2-1,CASEPDRGNEQFF,TGTGCCAGCGAGCCGGACAGGGGTAATGAGCAGTTCTTC
TRBV5-6,TRBD1,.,TRBJ1-2,CASSLSGTGYGYTF,TGTGCCAGCAGCCTCTCCGGGACAGGGTATGGCTACACCTTC
TRBV2,TRBD1,few,TRBJ1-1,CASSQQGSGTEAFF,TGTGCCAGCAGTCAACAGGGGTCGGGCACTGAAGCTTTCTTT
TRBV6-5,TRBD2,.,TRBJ2-3,CASSYVAGGPPDTQYF,TGTGCCAGCAGTTACGTTGCGGGAGGTCCCCCAGATACGCAGTATTTT
TRBV6-1,.,.,TRBJ2-3,CATGTSTDTQYF,TGTGCCACCGGGACAAGCACAGATACGCAGTATTTT
TRBV5-4,TRBD2,once,TRBJ2-5,CASSRRKNAGGLETQYF,TGTGCCAGCAGCCGTCGGAAGAACGCGGGGGGCTTAGAGACCCAGTACTTC
TRBV7-9,TRBD1,medium-sized,TRBJ1-4,CASSLARQGLNEKLFF,TGTGCCAGCAGCTTAGCTCGACAGGGGTTAAATGAAAAACTGTTTTTT
TRBV29-1,TRBD1,.,TRBJ1-1,CSVESVVDRGITEAFF,TGCAGCGTTGAATCGGTAGTAGACAGGGGGATCACTGAAGCTTTCTTT
TRBV18,TRBD2,.,TRBJ2-1,CASSPAQRGTDEQFF,TGTGCCAGCTCACCCGCCCAGCGGGGGACCGATGAGCAGTTCTTC
TRBV7-9,TRBD2,.,TRBJ2-7,CALSGGLSYEQYF,TGTGCCCTCTCGGGGGGGCTCTCCTACGAGCAGTACTTC
TRBV5-4,.,.,TRBJ2-5,CASSLTPGVGETQYF,TGTGCCAGCAGCTTGACTCCGGGAGTAGGAGAGACCCAGTACTTC
TRBV5-4,.,.,TRBJ2-5,CASSLAGGTRQETQYF,TGTGCCAGCAGCTTGGCCGGAGGGACTCGTCAAGAGACCCAGTACTTC
TRBV5-5,.,.,TRBJ1-2,CASSFGEATFTYGYTF,TGTGCCAGCAGCTTCGGCGAGGCGACCTTTACCTATGGCTACACCTTC
TRBV7-2,TRBD1,.,TRBJ2-2,CASSSRDRGGGELFF,TGTGCCAGCAGCTCGAGGGACAGGGGGGGAGGGGAGCTGTTTTTT
TRBV11-3,TRBD2,once,TRBJ2-3,CASSLASGISDTQYF,TGTGCCAGCAGCTTAGCTAGCGGGATCTCAGATACGCAGTATTTT
TRBV5-1,.,.,TRBJ1-1,CASSPRLDKNTEAFF,TGCGCCAGCAGCCCCCGACTGGACAAGAACACTGAAGCTTTCTTT
TRBV5-1,TRBD2,.,TRBJ2-1,CASSLIAGVSYNEQFF,TGCGCCAGCAGCCTTATAGCGGGAGTTTCGTACAATGAGCAGTTCTTC